This is a list of T cell receptor beta chains from one sample in a study of radiotherapy plus CTLA-4 blockade in lung cancer. TCRdb's copy holds only in-frame clones and misses some; the assay was immunoSEQ multiplex PCR. The repertoire has fewer than 40,000 clones, about four fifths of them found once; the top ten carry less than 25%. The specimen comprised peripheral blood, sampled from a patient treated with radiotherapy plus ipilimumab. These receptors were taken from a human donor with non-small cell lung cancer that progressed on radiotherapy plus ipilimumab. Each CDR3 is given with its conserved first and last residue. Fields, in order: CDR3 length, D gene, V gene, J gene, clone size, CDR3 protein, CDR3 DNA. D genes are given only for firm matches. Expanded clones are given a class, and other clones once, few, many or no size at all.

len: 16; d_gene: TRBD2; v_gene: TRBV2; j_gene: TRBJ2-1; abundance: NA; CDR3aa: CASSEGLAGGYNEQFF; CDR3nt: TGTGCCAGCAGTGAAGGGCTAGCGGGGGGGTACAATGAGCAGTTCTTC
len: 16; d_gene: NA; v_gene: TRBV7-2; j_gene: TRBJ2-5; abundance: NA; CDR3aa: CASSLNYQGGEETQYF; CDR3nt: TGTGCCAGCAGCTTAAATTACCAAGGGGGAGAGGAGACCCAGTACTTC
len: 14; d_gene: TRBD1; v_gene: TRBV2; j_gene: TRBJ2-7; abundance: NA; CDR3aa: CASGGTGVTYEQYF; CDR3nt: TGTGCCAGCGGCGGGACAGGGGTAACCTACGAGCAGTACTTC
len: 12; d_gene: TRBD2; v_gene: TRBV6-5; j_gene: TRBJ2-7; abundance: few; CDR3aa: CASSYLAGEQYF; CDR3nt: TGTGCCAGCAGTTATCTAGCGGGAGAGCAGTACTTC
len: 16; d_gene: NA; v_gene: TRBV7-9; j_gene: TRBJ2-3; abundance: NA; CDR3aa: CASSLGLGTSTDTQYF; CDR3nt: TGTGCCAGCAGCTTAGGATTAGGGACTAGCACAGATACGCAGTATTTT
len: 14; d_gene: TRBD1; v_gene: TRBV29-1; j_gene: TRBJ2-7; abundance: NA; CDR3aa: CSVEDIGQAPRRYF; CDR3nt: TGCAGCGTTGAGGATATCGGACAGGCCCCTAGACGGTACTTC
len: 13; d_gene: TRBD2; v_gene: TRBV10-2; j_gene: TRBJ2-1; abundance: NA; CDR3aa: CASRLAGGNEQFF; CDR3nt: TGCGCCAGCAGGCTAGCGGGGGGCAATGAGCAGTTCTTC
len: 15; d_gene: TRBD2; v_gene: TRBV5-5; j_gene: TRBJ2-5; abundance: NA; CDR3aa: CASSLIAGGLNAQYF; CDR3nt: TGTGCCAGCAGCTTGATAGCGGGGGGGCTTAACGCCCAGTACTTC
len: 17; d_gene: TRBD1; v_gene: TRBV7-2; j_gene: TRBJ2-1; abundance: NA; CDR3aa: CASSLVDRGPLGGEQFF; CDR3nt: TGTGCCAGCAGCTTAGTGGACAGGGGACCCCTGGGTGGGGAGCAGTTCTTC
len: 13; d_gene: TRBD2; v_gene: TRBV5-1; j_gene: TRBJ2-5; abundance: NA; CDR3aa: CASSSGGGKTQYF; CDR3nt: TGCGCCAGCAGCTCGGGGGGAGGGAAGACCCAGTACTTC
len: 17; d_gene: NA; v_gene: TRBV7-3; j_gene: TRBJ2-6; abundance: NA; CDR3aa: CASSSSQDGTGANVLTF; CDR3nt: TGTGCCAGCAGCTCCAGCCAGGACGGGACTGGGGCCAACGTCCTGACTTTC
len: 14; d_gene: NA; v_gene: TRBV5-5; j_gene: TRBJ1-2; abundance: NA; CDR3aa: CASSLDRTSYGYTF; CDR3nt: TGTGCCAGCAGCCTCGACAGGACATCTTATGGCTACACCTTC
len: 15; d_gene: TRBD1; v_gene: TRBV6-4; j_gene: TRBJ2-3; abundance: NA; CDR3aa: CASSSGQGASDTQYF; CDR3nt: TGTGCCAGCAGCAGCGGACAGGGGGCATCAGATACGCAGTATTTT
len: 16; d_gene: TRBD1; v_gene: TRBV18; j_gene: TRBJ1-2; abundance: NA; CDR3aa: CASSPPGVTGEYGYTF; CDR3nt: TGTGCCAGCTCACCACCGGGAGTCACAGGGGAATATGGCTACACCTTC
len: 14; d_gene: TRBD1; v_gene: TRBV19; j_gene: TRBJ1-3; abundance: NA; CDR3aa: CASSTPGQGNTIYF; CDR3nt: TGTGCCAGTAGTACGCCGGGACAGGGAAACACCATATATTTT
len: 13; d_gene: NA; v_gene: TRBV7-3; j_gene: TRBJ2-3; abundance: NA; CDR3aa: CASSLEATDTQYF; CDR3nt: TGTGCCAGCAGTCTAGAAGCCACAGATACGCAGTATTTT
len: 14; d_gene: TRBD1; v_gene: TRBV11-2; j_gene: TRBJ1-2; abundance: NA; CDR3aa: CASSPLTGGYGYTF; CDR3nt: TGTGCCAGCAGCCCATTGACAGGGGGCTATGGCTACACCTTC
len: 16; d_gene: NA; v_gene: TRBV18; j_gene: TRBJ1-1; abundance: NA; CDR3aa: CASSPSAGIMVTEAFF; CDR3nt: TGTGCCAGCTCACCATCGGCAGGAATAATGGTCACTGAAGCTTTCTTT
len: 16; d_gene: NA; v_gene: TRBV5-6; j_gene: TRBJ2-2; abundance: NA; CDR3aa: CASSVIRGANTGELFF; CDR3nt: TGTGCCAGCAGCGTTATAAGGGGCGCGAACACCGGGGAGCTGTTTTTT
len: 15; d_gene: TRBD2; v_gene: TRBV7-3; j_gene: TRBJ2-1; abundance: once; CDR3aa: CASSSTSGRDNEQFF; CDR3nt: TGTGCCAGCAGCTCGACTAGCGGGCGAGACAATGAGCAGTTCTTC
len: 15; d_gene: TRBD1; v_gene: TRBV27; j_gene: TRBJ2-7; abundance: NA; CDR3aa: CASSQYRTGGYEQYF; CDR3nt: TGTGCCAGCAGTCAATATCGGACAGGGGGCTACGAGCAGTACTTC
len: 13; d_gene: NA; v_gene: TRBV2; j_gene: TRBJ1-5; abundance: NA; CDR3aa: CASSQGSNQPQHF; CDR3nt: TGTGCCAGCAGCCAGGGTTCTAATCAGCCCCAGCATTTT
len: 15; d_gene: TRBD1; v_gene: TRBV7-9; j_gene: TRBJ1-2; abundance: NA; CDR3aa: CASRPPGQGDYGYTF; CDR3nt: TGTGCCAGCAGACCTCCGGGACAGGGAGACTATGGCTACACCTTC
len: 14; d_gene: TRBD2; v_gene: TRBV27; j_gene: TRBJ2-1; abundance: NA; CDR3aa: CASSYRLAAIEQFF; CDR3nt: TGTGCCAGCAGTTACAGACTAGCGGCAATCGAGCAGTTCTTC